The clone carrying this T cell receptor beta chain was seen repeatedly, ten times or more. Its antigen is not known. This entry comes from a study of neurological immune-mediated disorders. Whole-study results and caveats: While HTLV-1-associated myelopathy showed the greatest TCR clonal expansion, multiple sclerosis showed the least, falling below healthy controls. None of the CDR3 amino acid sequences in expanded clones turned up in more than one subject, which points to private repertoires in all groups.

The CDR3 has 14 amino acids. V gave up 6 bases and J gave up 0 bases, with 10 bases separating them. In TCRdb, the 5' RACE reads were re-called with MiXCR into one record per CDR3 protein. The sample lists more than 25,000 distinct CDR3 sequences; roughly an eighth were seen once. The unsorted libraries had their origin in 2 million PBMCs stored at -80 C. The sequence was collected from a woman aged 55 to 70 in good health. The V call is TRBV12-3 or TRBV12-4, the J call TRBJ2-3; D gene ambiguous. The sample comprised PBMCs. CDR3 loop: CASSLASSTDTQYF. The DNA of the CDR3 is TGTGCCAGCAGCCTCGCTAGTAGCACAGATACGCAGTATTTT.